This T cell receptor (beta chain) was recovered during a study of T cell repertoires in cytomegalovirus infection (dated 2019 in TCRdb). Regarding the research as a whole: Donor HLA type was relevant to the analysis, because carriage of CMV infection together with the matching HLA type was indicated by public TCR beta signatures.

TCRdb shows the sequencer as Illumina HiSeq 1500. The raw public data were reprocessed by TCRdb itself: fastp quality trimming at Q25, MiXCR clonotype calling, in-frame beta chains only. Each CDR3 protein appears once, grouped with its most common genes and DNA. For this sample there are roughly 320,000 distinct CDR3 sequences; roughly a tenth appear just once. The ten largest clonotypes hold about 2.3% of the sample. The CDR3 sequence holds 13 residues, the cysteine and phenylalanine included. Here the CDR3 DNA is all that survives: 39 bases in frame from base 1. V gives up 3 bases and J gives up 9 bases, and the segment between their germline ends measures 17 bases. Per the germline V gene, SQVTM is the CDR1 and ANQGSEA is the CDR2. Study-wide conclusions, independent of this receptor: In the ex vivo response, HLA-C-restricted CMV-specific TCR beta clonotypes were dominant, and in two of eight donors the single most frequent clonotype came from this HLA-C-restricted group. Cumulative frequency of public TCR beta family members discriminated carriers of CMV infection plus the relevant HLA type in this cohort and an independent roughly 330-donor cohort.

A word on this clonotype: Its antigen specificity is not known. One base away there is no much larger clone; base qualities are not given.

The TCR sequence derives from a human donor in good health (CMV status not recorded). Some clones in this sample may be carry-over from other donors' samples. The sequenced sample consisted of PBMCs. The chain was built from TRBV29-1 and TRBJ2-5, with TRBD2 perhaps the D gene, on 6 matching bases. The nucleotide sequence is TGCAGCGTTGACTTCACAGCCGGCGGGGCCCAGTACTTC. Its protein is CSVDFTAGGAQYF.